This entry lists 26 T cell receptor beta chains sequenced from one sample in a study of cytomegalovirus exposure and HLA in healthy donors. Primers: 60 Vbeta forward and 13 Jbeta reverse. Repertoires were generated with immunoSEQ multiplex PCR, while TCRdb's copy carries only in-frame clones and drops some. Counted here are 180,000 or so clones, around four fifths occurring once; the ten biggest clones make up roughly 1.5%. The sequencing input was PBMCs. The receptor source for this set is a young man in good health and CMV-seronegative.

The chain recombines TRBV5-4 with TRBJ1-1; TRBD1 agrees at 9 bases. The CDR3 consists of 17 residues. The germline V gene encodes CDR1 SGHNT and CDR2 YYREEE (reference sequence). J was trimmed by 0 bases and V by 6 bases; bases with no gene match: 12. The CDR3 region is CASKNRGLQTLNTEAFF. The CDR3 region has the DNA TGTGCCAGCAAAAACAGGGGGCTACAAACCCTGAACACTGAAGCTTTCTTT.

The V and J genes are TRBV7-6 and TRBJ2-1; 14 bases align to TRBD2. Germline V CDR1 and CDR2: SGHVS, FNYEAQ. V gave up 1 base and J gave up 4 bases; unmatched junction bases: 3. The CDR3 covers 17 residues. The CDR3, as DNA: TGTGCCAGCAGCTTAGTGCGACTAGCGGGGGGGTACAATGAGCAGTTCTTC. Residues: CASSLVRLAGGYNEQFF.

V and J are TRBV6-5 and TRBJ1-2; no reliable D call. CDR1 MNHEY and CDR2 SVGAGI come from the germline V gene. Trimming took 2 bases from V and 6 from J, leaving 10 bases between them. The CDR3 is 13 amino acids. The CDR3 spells CASSYGPGDGYTF. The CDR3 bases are TGTGCCAGCAGTTACGGGCCGGGAGATGGCTACACCTTC.

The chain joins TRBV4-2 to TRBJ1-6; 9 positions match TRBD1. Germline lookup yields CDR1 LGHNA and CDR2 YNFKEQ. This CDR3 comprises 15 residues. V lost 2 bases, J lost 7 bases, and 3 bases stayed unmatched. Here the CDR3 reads CASSQPGQGNSPLHF. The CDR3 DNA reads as TGTGCCAGCAGCCAACCGGGACAGGGAAATTCACCCCTCCACTTT.

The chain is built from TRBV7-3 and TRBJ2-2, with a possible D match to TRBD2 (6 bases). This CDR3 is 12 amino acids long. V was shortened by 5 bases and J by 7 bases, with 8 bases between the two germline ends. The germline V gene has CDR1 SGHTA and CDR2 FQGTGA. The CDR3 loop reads CASSRSGGELFF. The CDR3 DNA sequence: TGTGCCAGCAGCCGTAGCGGCGGGGAGCTGTTTTTT. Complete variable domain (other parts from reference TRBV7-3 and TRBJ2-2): GAGVSQTPSNKVTEKGKYVELRCDPISGHTALYWYRQSLGQGPEFLIYFQGTGAADDSGLPNDRFFAVRPEGSVSTLKIQRTERGDSAVYLCASSRSGGELFFGEGSRLTVL.

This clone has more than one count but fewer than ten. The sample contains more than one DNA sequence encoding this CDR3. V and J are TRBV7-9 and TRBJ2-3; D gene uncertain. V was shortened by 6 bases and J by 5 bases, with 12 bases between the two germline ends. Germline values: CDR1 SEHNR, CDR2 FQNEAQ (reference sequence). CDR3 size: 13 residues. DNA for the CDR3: TGTGCCAGCAGTCCCCCGCCGGGAGATACGCAGTATTTT. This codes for CASSPPPGDTQYF. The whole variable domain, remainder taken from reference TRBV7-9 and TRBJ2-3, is DTGVSQNPRHKITKRGQNVTFRCDPISEHNRLYWYRQTLGQGPEFLTYFQNEAQLEKSRLLSDRFSAERPKGSFSTLEIQRTEQGDSAMYLCASSPPPGDTQYFGPGTRLTVL.

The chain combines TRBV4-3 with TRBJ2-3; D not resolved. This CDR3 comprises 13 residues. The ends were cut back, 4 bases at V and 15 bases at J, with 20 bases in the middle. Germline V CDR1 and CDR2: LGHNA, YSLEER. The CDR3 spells CASSPSLGRSYYF. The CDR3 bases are TGCGCCAGCAGCCCCTCCCTAGGTCGGTCGTACTATTTT.

CDR3 region: CASSPGLAAPDTQYF. The DNA for the CDR3 is TGTGCCAGCTCACCGGGACTAGCCGCACCTGATACGCAGTATTTT. V and J are TRBV18 and TRBJ2-3, with 9 positions matching TRBD2. V lost 3 bases to trimming and J lost 6 bases; unmatched junction nucleotides: 7. CDR1 and CDR2 (germline): KGHSH, LQKENI. The CDR3 is 15 amino acids.

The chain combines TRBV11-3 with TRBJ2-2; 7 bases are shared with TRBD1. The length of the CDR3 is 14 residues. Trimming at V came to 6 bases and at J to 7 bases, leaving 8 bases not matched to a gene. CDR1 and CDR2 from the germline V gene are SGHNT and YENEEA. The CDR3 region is CASRLNRGLGELFF. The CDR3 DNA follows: TGTGCCAGCAGACTTAACAGGGGTCTCGGGGAGCTGTTTTTT.

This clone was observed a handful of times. The CDR3 loop reads CASSKTGGWGEETQYF. In DNA form, the CDR3 reads TGCGCCAGCAGCAAAACAGGGGGCTGGGGGGAAGAGACCCAGTACTTC. The chain joins TRBV4-1 to TRBJ2-5; TRBD1 aligns across 9 bases. Germline CDR1 and CDR2: MGHRA and YSYEKL. Trimming cost V 5 bases and J 3 bases; bases outside gene matches: 10. The CDR3 spans 16 residues.

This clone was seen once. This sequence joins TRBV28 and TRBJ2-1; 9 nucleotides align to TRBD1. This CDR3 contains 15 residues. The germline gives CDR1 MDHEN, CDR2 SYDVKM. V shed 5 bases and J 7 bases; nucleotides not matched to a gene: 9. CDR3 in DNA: TGTGCCAGCAGTGGGCCGGACAGGGGAGGGAATGAGCAGTTCTTC. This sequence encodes CASSGPDRGGNEQFF.

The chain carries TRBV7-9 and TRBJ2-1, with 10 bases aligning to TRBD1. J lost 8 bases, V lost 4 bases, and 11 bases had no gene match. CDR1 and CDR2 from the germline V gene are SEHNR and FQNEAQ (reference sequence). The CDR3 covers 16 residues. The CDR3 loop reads CASSSVDRDRGHEQFF. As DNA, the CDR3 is TGTGCCAGCAGCTCCGTCGATCGGGACAGGGGCCATGAGCAGTTCTTC. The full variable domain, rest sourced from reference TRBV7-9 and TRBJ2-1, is DTGVSQNPRHKITKRGQNVTFRCDPISEHNRLYWYRQTLGQGPEFLTYFQNEAQLEKSRLLSDRFSAERPKGSFSTLEIQRTEQGDSAMYLCASSSVDRDRGHEQFFGPGTRLTVL.

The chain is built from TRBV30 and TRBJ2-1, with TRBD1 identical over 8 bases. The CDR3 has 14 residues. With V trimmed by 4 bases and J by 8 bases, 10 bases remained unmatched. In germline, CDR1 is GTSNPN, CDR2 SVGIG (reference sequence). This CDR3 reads CAWIGQGAGDEQFF. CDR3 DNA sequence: TGTGCCTGGATAGGGCAGGGGGCTGGGGATGAGCAGTTCTTC. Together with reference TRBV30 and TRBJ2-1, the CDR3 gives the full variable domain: SQTIHQWPATLVQPVGSPLSLECTVEGTSNPNLYWYRQAAGRGLQLLFYSVGIGQISSEVPQNLSASRPQDRQFILSSKKLLLSDSGFYLCAWIGQGAGDEQFFGPGTRLTVL.

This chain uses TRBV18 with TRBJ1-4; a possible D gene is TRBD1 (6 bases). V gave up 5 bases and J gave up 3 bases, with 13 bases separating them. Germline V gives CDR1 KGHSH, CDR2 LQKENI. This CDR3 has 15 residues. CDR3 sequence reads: CASSGPGQANEKLFF. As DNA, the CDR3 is TGTGCCAGCTCAGGACCGGGACAAGCTAATGAAAAACTGTTTTTT.

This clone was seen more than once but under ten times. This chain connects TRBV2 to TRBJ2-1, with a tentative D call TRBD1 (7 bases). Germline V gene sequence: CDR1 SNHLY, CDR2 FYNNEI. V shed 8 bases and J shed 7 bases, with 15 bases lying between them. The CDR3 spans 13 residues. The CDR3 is CASEGQGGNEQFF. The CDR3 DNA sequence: TGTGCCAGCGAGGGGCAGGGGGGAAATGAGCAGTTCTTC.

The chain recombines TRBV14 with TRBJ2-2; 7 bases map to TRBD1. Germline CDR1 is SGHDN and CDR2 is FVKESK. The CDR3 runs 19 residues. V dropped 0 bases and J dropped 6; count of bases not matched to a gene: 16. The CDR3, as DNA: TGTGCCAGCAGCCAAGACCTGTTAGGGGGCAAGGCGGTCCCCGGGGAGCTGTTTTTT. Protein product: CASSQDLLGGKAVPGELFF.

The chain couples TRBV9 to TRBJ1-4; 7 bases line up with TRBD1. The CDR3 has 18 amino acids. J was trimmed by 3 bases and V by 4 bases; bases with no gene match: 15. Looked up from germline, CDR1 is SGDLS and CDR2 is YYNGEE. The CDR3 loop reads CASSRTGAGNHPNEKLFF. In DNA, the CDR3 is TGTGCCAGCAGCAGAACAGGGGCTGGAAATCATCCTAATGAAAAACTGTTTTTT.

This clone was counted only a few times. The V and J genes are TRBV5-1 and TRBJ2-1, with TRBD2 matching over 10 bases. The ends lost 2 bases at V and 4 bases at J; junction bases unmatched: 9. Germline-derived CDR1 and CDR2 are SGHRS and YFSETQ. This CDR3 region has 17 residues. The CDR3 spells CASSFISGGVPYNEQFF. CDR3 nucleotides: TGCGCCAGCAGCTTTATCAGCGGGGGGGTCCCTTACAATGAGCAGTTCTTC.

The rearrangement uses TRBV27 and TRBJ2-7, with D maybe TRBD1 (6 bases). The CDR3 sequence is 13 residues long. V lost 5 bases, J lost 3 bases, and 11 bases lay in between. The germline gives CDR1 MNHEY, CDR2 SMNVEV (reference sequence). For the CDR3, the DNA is TGTGCCAGCAGTAATCGACAGGTCTACGAGCAGTACTTC. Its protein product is CASSNRQVYEQYF.

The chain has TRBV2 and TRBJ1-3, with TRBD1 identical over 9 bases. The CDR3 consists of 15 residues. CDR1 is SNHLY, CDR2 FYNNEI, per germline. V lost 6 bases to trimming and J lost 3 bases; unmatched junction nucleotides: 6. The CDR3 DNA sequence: TGTGCCAGCAGGGAACAGGGGGCGAGTGGAAACACCATATATTTT. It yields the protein CASREQGASGNTIYF.

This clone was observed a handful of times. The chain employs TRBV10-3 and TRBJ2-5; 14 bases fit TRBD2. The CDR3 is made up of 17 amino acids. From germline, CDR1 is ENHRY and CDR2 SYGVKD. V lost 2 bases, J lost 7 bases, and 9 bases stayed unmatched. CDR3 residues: CAISEGTSGSTGGTQYF. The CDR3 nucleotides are TGTGCCATCAGTGAGGGGACTAGCGGGAGCACCGGCGGGACCCAGTACTTC.

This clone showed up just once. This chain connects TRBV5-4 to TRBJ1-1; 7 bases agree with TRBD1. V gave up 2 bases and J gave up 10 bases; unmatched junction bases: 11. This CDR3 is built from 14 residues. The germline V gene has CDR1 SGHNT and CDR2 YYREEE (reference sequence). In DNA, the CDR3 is TGTGCCAGCAGCTTTGAGAGGGGGCTCCTTGGAGCTTTCTTT. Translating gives CASSFERGLLGAFF.

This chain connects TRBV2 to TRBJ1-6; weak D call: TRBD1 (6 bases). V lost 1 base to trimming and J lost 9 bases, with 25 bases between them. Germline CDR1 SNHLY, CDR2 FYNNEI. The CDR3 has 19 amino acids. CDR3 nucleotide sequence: TGTGCCAGCAGTGAAGTGGTCCCAGGGGTTGCGGTCCGAGGTTCACCCCTCCACTTT. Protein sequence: CASSEVVPGVAVRGSPLHF.

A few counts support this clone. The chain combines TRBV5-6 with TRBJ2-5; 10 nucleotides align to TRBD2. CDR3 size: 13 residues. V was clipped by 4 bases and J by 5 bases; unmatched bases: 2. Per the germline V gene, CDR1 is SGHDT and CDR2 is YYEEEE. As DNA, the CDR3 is TGTGCCAGCAGCCAGACTAGCGGGGAGACCCAGTACTTC. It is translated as CASSQTSGETQYF.

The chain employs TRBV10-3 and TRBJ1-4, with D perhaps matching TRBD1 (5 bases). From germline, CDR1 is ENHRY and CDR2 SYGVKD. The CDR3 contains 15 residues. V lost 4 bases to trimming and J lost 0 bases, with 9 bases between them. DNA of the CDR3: TGTGCCATCAGTGGAGACAGTGCAACTAATGAAAAACTGTTTTTT. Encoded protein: CAISGDSATNEKLFF.

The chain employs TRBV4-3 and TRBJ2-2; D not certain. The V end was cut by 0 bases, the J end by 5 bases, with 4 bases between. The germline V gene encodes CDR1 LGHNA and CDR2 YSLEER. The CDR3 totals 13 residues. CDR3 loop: CASSQETTGELFF. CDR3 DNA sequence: TGCGCCAGCAGCCAAGAGACAACCGGGGAGCTGTTTTTT.